These 14 T cell receptor beta chains originate from one sample sequenced in a study of blood T cell repertoires in COVID-19. Using immunoSEQ multiplex PCR, the repertoire was profiled, and TCRdb retains in-frame clones only, with some absent. The repertoire holds 100,000 to 150,000 clones, with around 83% as singletons. The sequenced material came from PBMCs or T cells enriched from blood (not recorded which). The receptors derive from a woman aged 30 to 39 who had recovered from COVID-19.

The chain employs TRBV4-2 and TRBJ1-2; weak D call: TRBD1 (5 bases). This CDR3 region has 19 residues. The germline CDR1 and CDR2 sequences are LGHNA and YNFKEQ. V was pared by 1 base and J by 0 bases, with 21 bases between. DNA of the CDR3: TGTGCCAGCAGCCAAGTACAGTTTGGAGGGGACCAAGCTAACTATGGCTACACCTTC. It is translated as CASSQVQFGGDQANYGYTF.

This chain links TRBV4-3 with TRBJ1-6; a possible D gene is TRBD1 (6 bases). The CDR3 spans 17 residues. Germline assignment: CDR1 LGHNA and CDR2 YSLEER. V lost 1 base and J lost 6, with 16 bases in between. CDR3 residues: CASSQAPFRQANSPLHF. In DNA form, the CDR3 reads TGCGCCAGCAGCCAAGCTCCTTTCCGACAGGCTAATTCACCCCTCCACTTT.

This rearrangement joins TRBV4-1 to TRBJ2-1, with a tentative D call TRBD2 (5 bases). Trimming cost V 1 base and J 0 bases, with 10 bases left between them. Germline loops: CDR1 MGHRA, CDR2 YSYEKL. CDR3 length equals 16 residues. The DNA for the CDR3 is TGCGCCAGCAGCCAAGCTACAGCGGCCTCCTACAATGAGCAGTTCTTC. As protein: CASSQATAASYNEQFF.

This sequence joins TRBV5-8 and TRBJ1-5; 9 bases agree with TRBD1. The V segment lost 5 bases and the J segment 4 bases; nucleotides outside the gene matches: 4. In germline, CDR1 is SGHTS, CDR2 YDEGEE. The CDR3 is 14 amino acids. CDR3 bases: TGTGCCAGCAGTCATGGGACAGGGAATCAGCCCCAGCATTTT. Protein: CASSHGTGNQPQHF.

This clone was counted once. V is TRBV10-3 and J is TRBJ1-1; TRBD1 agrees at 7 bases. The CDR3 contains 14 residues. Germline lookup yields CDR1 ENHRY and CDR2 SYGVKD. V dropped 3 bases and J dropped 4; count of bases not matched to a gene: 5. The CDR3 sequence: CAISDGQEGTEAFF. The CDR3 DNA reads TGTGCCATCAGTGACGGACAGGAGGGCACTGAAGCTTTCTTT.

CDR3 residues: CASSRPGGDGYTF. CDR3 coding DNA: TGTGCCAGCTCACGCCCCGGGGGGGACGGCTACACCTTC. This sequence joins TRBV18 and TRBJ1-2; the D gene is possibly TRBD1 (5 bases). From germline, CDR1 is KGHSH and CDR2 LQKENI. V lost 4 bases to trimming and J lost 8 bases, with 14 bases between them. The CDR3 consists of 13 residues.

V gene TRBV19 combines with J gene TRBJ2-7, with 9 nucleotides matching TRBD1. CDR3 length equals 14 residues. V trimming: 6 bases; J trimming: 7 bases; junction bases outside the gene matches: 10. Germline V gene data show CDR1 as LNHDA and CDR2 as SQIVND (reference sequence). CDR3 loop: CASSAGTGRGEQYF. For the CDR3, the DNA is TGTGCCAGTAGCGCCGGGACAGGGAGGGGGGAGCAGTACTTC. Variable domain in full (rest from reference TRBV19 and TRBJ2-7): DGGITQSPKYLFRKEGQNVTLSCEQNLNHDAMYWYRQDPGQGLRLIYYSQIVNDFQKGDIAEGYSVSREKKESFPLTVTSAQKNPTAFYLCASSAGTGRGEQYFGPGTRLTVT.

The V call is TRBV5-1, the J call TRBJ2-3, with 8 bases aligning to TRBD2. This CDR3 has 16 amino acids. J gave up 3 bases and V 3 bases, and 9 bases lay outside the gene matches. Germline loops: CDR1 SGHRS, CDR2 YFSETQ. CDR3 nucleotides: TGCGCCAGCAGCTGGCGGGCGGGGGGCGCAACAGATACGCAGTATTTT. Protein product: CASSWRAGGATDTQYF.

The rearrangement links TRBV4-3 to TRBJ1-2; no clear D. Trimming removed 0 bases from V and 4 bases from J, with 12 bases in between. The CDR3 length is 15 residues. Germline values: CDR1 LGHNA, CDR2 YSLEER. The CDR3 nucleotides are TGCGCCAGCAGCCAAGAGGAAGAGGGTTCCTATGGCTACACCTTC. Translating gives CASSQEEEGSYGYTF.

This rearrangement joins TRBV7-3 to TRBJ2-3, with TRBD2 as a possible D gene (6 bases). There are 16 residues in the CDR3. Germline assignment: CDR1 SGHTA and CDR2 FQGTGA. The V gene lost 7 bases and the J gene lost 6 bases, with 23 bases spanning the gap. As DNA, the CDR3 is TGTGCCAGCACCATCAAATGGGGAGGTCTAGAGGATACGCAGTATTTT. Translating it yields CASTIKWGGLEDTQYF.

The rearrangement uses TRBV6-4 and TRBJ2-1, with 7 positions matching TRBD2. CDR3 size: 15 residues. CDR1 and CDR2 from the germline V gene are MRHNA and SNTAGT. The ends lost 2 bases at V and 10 bases at J; junction bases unmatched: 11. CDR3 coding DNA: TGTGCCAGCAGTGACCTGGGGGGGGATATGGGAGAGCAGTTCTTC. This sequence encodes CASSDLGGDMGEQFF.

The V gene is TRBV28, the J gene TRBJ2-1; TRBD2 matches 8 bases. CDR1 and CDR2 from the germline V gene are MDHEN and SYDVKM. CDR3 length equals 15 residues. The V gene end was trimmed by 2 bases and the J gene end by 4 bases; junction bases not matched to a gene: 4. The CDR3 DNA is TGTGCCAGCAGTTTAGGAGGCGGGGGGTACAATGAGCAGTTCTTC. This codes for CASSLGGGGYNEQFF. Complete variable domain (other parts from reference TRBV28 and TRBJ2-1): DVKVTQSSRYLVKRTGEKVFLECVQDMDHENMFWYRQDPGLGLRLIYFSYDVKMKEKGDIPEGYSVSREKKERFSLILESASTNQTSMYLCASSLGGGGYNEQFFGPGTRLTVL.

V usage is TRBV28 and J usage is TRBJ1-2; possibly TRBD1 for D (5 bases). The CDR3 contains 13 residues. Germline V gene sequence: CDR1 MDHEN, CDR2 SYDVKM. V dropped 4 bases and J dropped 7 bases, with 13 bases sitting between them. Here the CDR3 reads CASSSQGSSGYTF. For the CDR3, the DNA is TGTGCCAGCAGTTCTCAGGGTAGTTCTGGCTACACCTTC.

The rearrangement joins TRBV28 to TRBJ1-2; perhaps TRBD1 as D (6 bases). V lost 1 base and J lost 11, with 20 bases in between. The CDR3 totals 15 residues. The germline V gene has CDR1 MDHEN and CDR2 SYDVKM. CDR3 residues: CASSLSGGRRGLYTF. The CDR3 DNA reads as TGTGCCAGCAGTTTATCCGGGGGGCGCCGGGGTTTGTACACCTTC.